The rows below give T cell receptor beta chains drawn from one sample of a study of tumor-infiltrating lymphocytes in primary liver carcinoma. TCRdb reprocessed the multiplex PCR reads via MiXCR and lists one record per CDR3 protein. The sample includes 120,000 or so distinct CDR3 sequences, roughly 69% of them seen just once. Sequencing was performed on liver tumor tissue from sampling region 1. The source is a woman between 55 and 75 years old with primary liver carcinoma and hepatitis B virus infection. Both conserved end residues are part of each CDR3. D genes are given only for firm matches. Rows give clone size only sometimes, using once, few, many, or a class for an expanded clone.

v_gene: TRBV2
d_gene: TRBD2
j_gene: TRBJ2-7
abundance: NA
CDR3nt: TGTGCCAGCAGTCGGAGCGGGACGGTGTCCTACGAGCAGTACTTC
CDR3aa: CASSRSGTVSYEQYF

v_gene: TRBV5-6
d_gene: NA
j_gene: TRBJ1-2
abundance: NA
CDR3nt: TGTGTCAGCAGCTTGGCCCAGGGATCCTATGGCTACACCTTC
CDR3aa: CVSSLAQGSYGYTF

v_gene: TRBV7-3
d_gene: TRBD2
j_gene: TRBJ2-1
abundance: NA
CDR3nt: TGTGCCAGCAGCCCCGAGCGGGAGGACCTCTACAATGAGCAGTTCTTC
CDR3aa: CASSPEREDLYNEQFF

v_gene: TRBV4-1
d_gene: NA
j_gene: TRBJ2-3
abundance: NA
CDR3nt: TGCGCTAGCATCCAATCTAGGGGCTCGGATACGCAGTATTTT
CDR3aa: CASIQSRGSDTQYF

v_gene: TRBV4-1
d_gene: TRBD1
j_gene: TRBJ1-1
abundance: NA
CDR3nt: TGCGCCAGCGGTCCGCGACAGGGAGGCACTGAAACTTTCTTT
CDR3aa: CASGPRQGGTETFF

v_gene: TRBV10-3
d_gene: NA
j_gene: TRBJ2-1
abundance: few
CDR3nt: TGTGCCATCAGTGGGGACACCAATGAGCAGTTCTTC
CDR3aa: CAISGDTNEQFF

v_gene: TRBV12-3/TRBV12-4
d_gene: NA
j_gene: TRBJ2-7
abundance: NA
CDR3nt: TGTGCCAGCAGCTATGGGTCCAGGGACAAGGCCGAGCAGTACTTC
CDR3aa: CASSYGSRDKAEQYF

v_gene: TRBV4-1
d_gene: NA
j_gene: TRBJ2-7
abundance: many
CDR3nt: TGCGCCAGCAGCCAAGCGGAGAGCTCCTACGAGCAGTACTTC
CDR3aa: CASSQAESSYEQYF

v_gene: TRBV12-3/TRBV12-4
d_gene: NA
j_gene: TRBJ1-2
abundance: many
CDR3nt: TGTGCCAGCAGTTCTGACACCAAGGACGCCTTC
CDR3aa: CASSSDTKDAF

v_gene: TRBV6-5
d_gene: NA
j_gene: TRBJ1-1
abundance: once
CDR3nt: TGTGCCAGCATTTACTTCGGAGGGAGCACTGAAGCTTTCTTT
CDR3aa: CASIYFGGSTEAFF

v_gene: TRBV4-2
d_gene: NA
j_gene: TRBJ2-5
abundance: many
CDR3nt: TGTGCCAGCAGCCTGGGGACCGGGGAGACCCAGTACTTC
CDR3aa: CASSLGTGETQYF

v_gene: TRBV29-1
d_gene: NA
j_gene: TRBJ2-2
abundance: NA
CDR3nt: TGCAGTGTTGTGAGCGGGTGGAACACCGGGAAGCTGTTTTTT
CDR3aa: CSVVSGWNTGKLFF

v_gene: TRBV11-2
d_gene: NA
j_gene: TRBJ2-2
abundance: NA
CDR3nt: TGTGCAGCGTTTGGGGAGCTATTTTTT
CDR3aa: CAAFGELFF

v_gene: TRBV12-3/TRBV12-4
d_gene: TRBD1
j_gene: TRBJ2-7
abundance: many
CDR3nt: TGTGCCAGCAGTCTCCGACAGGGGCACGAGCAGTACTTC
CDR3aa: CASSLRQGHEQYF

v_gene: TRBV5-4
d_gene: TRBD2
j_gene: TRBJ2-1
abundance: NA
CDR3nt: TGTGCTAGCAGCCCCCGACTAGCGGGACAATCAAATGAGCAGTTCTTC
CDR3aa: CASSPRLAGQSNEQFF

v_gene: TRBV6-1
d_gene: NA
j_gene: TRBJ2-7
abundance: NA
CDR3nt: TGTGCCAGCGGGACCGGGAACTGCTACGAGCAGTACTTC
CDR3aa: CASGTGNCYEQYF

v_gene: TRBV11-2
d_gene: NA
j_gene: TRBJ1-2
abundance: NA
CDR3nt: TGTGCCAGCAGCCTCCGCCAATCCGGCTACACCTTC
CDR3aa: CASSLRQSGYTF

v_gene: TRBV29-1
d_gene: NA
j_gene: TRBJ1-1
abundance: NA
CDR3nt: TGCAGCGTGACGGGACAAACTGTAGCTTTCTTT
CDR3aa: CSVTGQTVAFF

v_gene: TRBV7-9
d_gene: TRBD1
j_gene: TRBJ1-1
abundance: NA
CDR3nt: TGTGCCAGCAACCCAGGACAGGCCCACACTGAAGCTTTCTTT
CDR3aa: CASNPGQAHTEAFF

v_gene: TRBV6-1
d_gene: NA
j_gene: TRBJ2-7
abundance: many
CDR3nt: TGTGCCAGCAGTGAAGAGGCAGGTCCCTACGAGCAGTACTTC
CDR3aa: CASSEEAGPYEQYF

v_gene: TRBV12-5
d_gene: TRBD1
j_gene: TRBJ2-3
abundance: NA
CDR3nt: TGTGCTAGTGGTGTGGGGCCAGGGGGCACAGATACACAGTATTTT
CDR3aa: CASGVGPGGTDTQYF

v_gene: TRBV12-3/TRBV12-4
d_gene: NA
j_gene: TRBJ1-1
abundance: few
CDR3nt: TGTGCCAGCAGTTTCAGACTGGGTAGCACTGAAGCTTTCTTT
CDR3aa: CASSFRLGSTEAFF

v_gene: TRBV5-1
d_gene: NA
j_gene: TRBJ2-7
abundance: NA
CDR3nt: TGCGCCAGCAGCTTGGTGGCGGGACGGGACGAGCAGTACTTC
CDR3aa: CASSLVAGRDEQYF

v_gene: TRBV11-2
d_gene: TRBD2
j_gene: TRBJ2-5
abundance: NA
CDR3nt: TGTGCCAGCAGCTCCTTTGGACTAGGGCGAGGGCCGGAGCAAGAGACCCAGTACTTC
CDR3aa: CASSSFGLGRGPEQETQYF

v_gene: TRBV10-2
d_gene: TRBD1
j_gene: TRBJ1-1
abundance: many
CDR3nt: TGCGCCAGCATCACAGGGGCATTAACTGAAGCTTTCTTT
CDR3aa: CASITGALTEAFF

v_gene: TRBV12-3/TRBV12-4
d_gene: NA
j_gene: TRBJ2-7
abundance: NA
CDR3nt: TGTGTCAACAGCCCGGGACACCCAATCTACGAGCAGTACTTC
CDR3aa: CVNSPGHPIYEQYF

v_gene: TRBV11-2
d_gene: NA
j_gene: TRBJ2-2
abundance: NA
CDR3nt: TGTGCCAGCAACTTCTGGGGTGTGGGTGGCGGGGAGCTGTTTTTT
CDR3aa: CASNFWGVGGGELFF

v_gene: TRBV28
d_gene: NA
j_gene: TRBJ1-1
abundance: NA
CDR3nt: TGTGCCAGCACTTTGGCAGGGTTCTTTGGCACTGAAGCTTTCTTT
CDR3aa: CASTLAGFFGTEAFF

v_gene: TRBV11-2
d_gene: NA
j_gene: TRBJ2-1
abundance: NA
CDR3nt: TGTGCCAGTAGCTGGGCTAGTGGGTTTAACAATGAGCAGCTCTTC
CDR3aa: CASSWASGFNNEQLF

v_gene: TRBV28
d_gene: TRBD1
j_gene: TRBJ2-1
abundance: NA
CDR3nt: TGTGCCGGCAGTCGACAGGGCCGGTACAATGAGCAGTTCTTC
CDR3aa: CAGSRQGRYNEQFF

v_gene: TRBV29-1
d_gene: NA
j_gene: TRBJ2-1
abundance: many
CDR3nt: TGCAGCGTTGAAGGTGTGCTAAGTGATAGCGGCAACAATGAGCAGTTCTTC
CDR3aa: CSVEGVLSDSGNNEQFF

v_gene: TRBV28
d_gene: NA
j_gene: TRBJ1-5
abundance: NA
CDR3nt: TGCGCCAGCAAGGGAAGTCAGCCCCAGCATTTT
CDR3aa: CASKGSQPQHF

v_gene: TRBV11-3
d_gene: TRBD2
j_gene: TRBJ2-7
abundance: NA
CDR3nt: TGTGCCAGCAGCCCGACCCCCGAGGGAGCGGGAGATTCGATCGAGCAGTACTTC
CDR3aa: CASSPTPEGAGDSIEQYF

v_gene: TRBV20-1
d_gene: NA
j_gene: TRBJ2-2
abundance: NA
CDR3nt: TGCAGTGCTAGAGAGAGGGGGTTGGGAGGAAGCGGGGAGCTGTTTTTT
CDR3aa: CSARERGLGGSGELFF

v_gene: TRBV28
d_gene: NA
j_gene: TRBJ2-7
abundance: NA
CDR3nt: TGTGCCAGCAGTTTGTGGCAGAGAAACTACGAGCAGTACTTC
CDR3aa: CASSLWQRNYEQYF

v_gene: TRBV5-4
d_gene: NA
j_gene: TRBJ1-2
abundance: NA
CDR3nt: TGTACCAGCAGCCCCAGGGGAGGGGTAGACTATGGCTACACCTTC
CDR3aa: CTSSPRGGVDYGYTF

v_gene: TRBV5-4
d_gene: NA
j_gene: TRBJ1-4
abundance: few
CDR3nt: TGTGCCAGCAGCTTGGCCCCAGGGGCTGAAAAACTGTTTTTT
CDR3aa: CASSLAPGAEKLFF

v_gene: TRBV5-1
d_gene: TRBD2
j_gene: TRBJ2-1
abundance: NA
CDR3nt: TGCGACAGGAGCTTGGATCCTAGCGGGACTTACAATGAGCAGTTCTTC
CDR3aa: CDRSLDPSGTYNEQFF

v_gene: TRBV6-1
d_gene: NA
j_gene: TRBJ1-1
abundance: NA
CDR3nt: TGTGCCAGCGGGGGTAACACTGAAGATTTCTTT
CDR3aa: CASGGNTEDFF

v_gene: TRBV29-1
d_gene: NA
j_gene: TRBJ1-1
abundance: NA
CDR3nt: TGCAGCGTCCGACGGGGAGGGGAAGACACTGAAGCCTCCTTT
CDR3aa: CSVRRGGEDTEASF

v_gene: TRBV10-3
d_gene: NA
j_gene: TRBJ1-2
abundance: many
CDR3nt: TGTGCCATCAGTGAGTCGTCGATGGTTGGAGGCTACACCTTC
CDR3aa: CAISESSMVGGYTF

v_gene: TRBV6-5
d_gene: NA
j_gene: TRBJ2-7
abundance: NA
CDR3nt: TGTGCCAGCAGTTACTCGACGGAGATAGGATCCTACGAGCGGTACTTC
CDR3aa: CASSYSTEIGSYERYF

v_gene: TRBV11-2
d_gene: NA
j_gene: TRBJ2-5
abundance: NA
CDR3nt: TGTGCCGGCAGTTTAGAACGGGCGGAGACCCAGTACTTC
CDR3aa: CAGSLERAETQYF

v_gene: TRBV6-6
d_gene: NA
j_gene: TRBJ1-6
abundance: NA
CDR3nt: TGTGCCAGCAGTAAAGGGGACAAGAATTCATCCCTCCACTTT
CDR3aa: CASSKGDKNSSLHF

v_gene: TRBV11-2
d_gene: TRBD1
j_gene: TRBJ2-1
abundance: NA
CDR3nt: TGTGCCAGCAGCGACCAGGACAGGGGTTGGGATGGGCAGTTCTTC
CDR3aa: CASSDQDRGWDGQFF

v_gene: TRBV5-1
d_gene: TRBD2
j_gene: TRBJ2-2
abundance: NA
CDR3nt: TGCGCCAGCAGCTTGTCTAGCGGGGTTGGCACCGGGGGGCTGTTTTTT
CDR3aa: CASSLSSGVGTGGLFF

v_gene: TRBV4-1
d_gene: TRBD2
j_gene: TRBJ2-1
abundance: once
CDR3nt: TGCGCCAACACCCTAGCGGGGCCCTACAATGAGCACTTCTTC
CDR3aa: CANTLAGPYNEHFF

v_gene: TRBV30
d_gene: NA
j_gene: TRBJ1-1
abundance: few
CDR3nt: TGTGCCTGGAGATCCCCCCCGCCGTCAGCTTTCTTT
CDR3aa: CAWRSPPPSAFF

v_gene: TRBV29-1
d_gene: TRBD1
j_gene: TRBJ1-1
abundance: many
CDR3nt: TGCAGCGTAAGACAGGGCATGAACACTGAAGCTTTCTTT
CDR3aa: CSVRQGMNTEAFF

v_gene: TRBV5-6
d_gene: TRBD1
j_gene: TRBJ1-1
abundance: NA
CDR3nt: TGTGCCAACAGCCCGCGGACAGGGGACGACACTGAAGCTTTCTTT
CDR3aa: CANSPRTGDDTEAFF